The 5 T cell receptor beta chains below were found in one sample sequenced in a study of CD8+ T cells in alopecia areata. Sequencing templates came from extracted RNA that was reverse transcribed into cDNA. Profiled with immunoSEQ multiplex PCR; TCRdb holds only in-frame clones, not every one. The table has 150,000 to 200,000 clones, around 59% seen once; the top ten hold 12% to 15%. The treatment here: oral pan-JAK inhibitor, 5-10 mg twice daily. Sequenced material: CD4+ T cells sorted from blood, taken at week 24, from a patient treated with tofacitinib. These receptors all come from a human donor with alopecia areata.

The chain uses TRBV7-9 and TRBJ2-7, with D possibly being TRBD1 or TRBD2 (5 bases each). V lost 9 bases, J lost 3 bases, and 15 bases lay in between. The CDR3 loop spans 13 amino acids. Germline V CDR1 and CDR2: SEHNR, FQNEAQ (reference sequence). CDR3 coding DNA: TGTGCCAGTGGGACGGAATTACGCTACGAGCAGTACTTC. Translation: CASGTELRYEQYF.

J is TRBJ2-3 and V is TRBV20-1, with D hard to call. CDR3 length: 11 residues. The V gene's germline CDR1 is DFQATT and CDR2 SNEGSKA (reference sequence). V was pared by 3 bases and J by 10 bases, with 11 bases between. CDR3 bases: TGCAGTGCTAGGGACCGTCGGGCGCAGTATTTT. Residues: CSARDRRAQYF.

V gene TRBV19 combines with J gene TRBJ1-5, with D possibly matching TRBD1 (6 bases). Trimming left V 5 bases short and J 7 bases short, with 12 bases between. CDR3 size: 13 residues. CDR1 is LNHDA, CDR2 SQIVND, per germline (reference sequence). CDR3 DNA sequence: TGTGCCAGTAGTCAGGGGACCAGCCAGCCCCAGCATTTT. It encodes CASSQGTSQPQHF.

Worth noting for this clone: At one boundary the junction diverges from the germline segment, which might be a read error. CDR3 in amino acids: CSVAITNPGELFF. The CDR3 coding sequence is TGCAGCGTTGCCATAACGAACCCCGGGGAGCTGTTTTTT. This chain joins TRBV29-1 and TRBJ2-2; unclear D gene. The V gene's germline CDR1 is SQVTM and CDR2 ANQGSEA. The CDR3 has 13 residues.

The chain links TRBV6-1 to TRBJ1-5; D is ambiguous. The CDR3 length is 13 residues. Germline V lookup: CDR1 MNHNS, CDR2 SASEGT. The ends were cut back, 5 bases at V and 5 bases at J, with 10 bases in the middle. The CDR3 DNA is TGTGCCAGCAGTACGACACTACATCAGCCCCAGCATTTT. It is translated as CASSTTLHQPQHF.